Following are 18 T cell receptor beta chains from one sample sequenced in a study of T cell responses to AZD1222 COVID-19 vaccine. The data were produced by immunoSEQ multiplex PCR, yet TCRdb's version contains in-frame clones alone and is incomplete. The sample records about 84,000 clones, 80% to 90% being singletons. The sequencing used peripheral blood, collected 28 days after the second AZD1222 dose. The source is an adult who received the AZD1222 COVID-19 vaccine.

The gene calls are TRBV9 and TRBJ2-2; 12 positions agree with TRBD1. Germline CDR1 reads SGDLS; CDR2 reads YYNGEE. Germline trimming cut 4 bases from V and 2 bases from J; bases unmatched to any gene: 6. This CDR3 region has 17 residues. The CDR3 DNA reads as TGTGCCAGCAGCACCACCGGGACAGGGGGCAACACCGGGGAGCTGTTTTTT. Residues: CASSTTGTGGNTGELFF.

This clone was observed once. This chain uses TRBV7-9 with TRBJ1-4, with D possibly being TRBD1 (5 bases). This CDR3 has 15 residues. Germline assignment: CDR1 SEHNR and CDR2 FQNEAQ (reference sequence). V gave up 5 bases and J gave up 7 bases, with 17 bases separating them. CDR3 loop: CASSPPIRGIEKLFF. CDR3 DNA sequence: TGTGCCAGCAGCCCTCCGATTCGGGGGATTGAAAAACTGTTTTTT.

This clone has a handful of counts. This rearrangement joins TRBV24-1 to TRBJ2-3; the match to TRBD2 covers 7 bases. Germline V lookup: CDR1 KGHDR, CDR2 SFDVKD. CDR3 length: 14 residues. J was trimmed by 10 bases and V by 4 bases; bases with no gene match: 10. The CDR3 DNA is TGTGCCACCAGTGAAGCGGGGCCCAAGGCGGCGCAGTATTTT. It specifies CATSEAGPKAAQYF.

This chain uses TRBV6-5 with TRBJ1-6; 8 bases line up with TRBD1. Per the germline V gene, CDR1 is MNHEY and CDR2 is SVGAGI. V lost 6 bases and J lost 5; bases outside the gene matches: 6. This CDR3 has 15 amino acids. The CDR3 region is CASRRSDRDNSPLHF. The DNA of the CDR3 is TGTGCCAGCAGACGCTCGGACAGGGATAATTCACCCCTCCACTTT.

The rearrangement joins TRBV19 to TRBJ1-2, with 8 bases identical to TRBD1. V dropped 6 bases and J dropped 0; count of bases not matched to a gene: 18. Germline assignment: CDR1 LNHDA and CDR2 SQIVND (reference sequence). This CDR3 spans 19 amino acids. The chain's CDR3 is CASSPYWRRGLLTNYGYTF. CDR3 nucleotide sequence: TGTGCCAGTAGCCCATATTGGCGCAGGGGGCTACTCACTAACTATGGCTACACCTTC.

V is TRBV19 and J is TRBJ2-7; D is unresolved. The CDR3 is 13 amino acids. From germline, CDR1 is LNHDA and CDR2 SQIVND (reference sequence). V was shortened by 3 bases and J by 6 bases, with 12 bases between the two germline ends. The CDR3 DNA is TGTGCCAGTAGTATCCGGGTCGCTGGCGAGCAGTACTTC. It specifies CASSIRVAGEQYF.

The rearrangement uses TRBV19 and TRBJ1-4; D is uncertain. V was trimmed by 4 bases and J by 5 bases, leaving 11 bases between them. The CDR3 has 14 amino acids. In germline, CDR1 is LNHDA, CDR2 SQIVND (reference sequence). CDR3 sequence (DNA): TGTGCCAGTAGTAACCGTAAGCAGAATGAAAAACTGTTTTTT. Protein: CASSNRKQNEKLFF.

The chain employs TRBV20-1 and TRBJ2-5; perhaps D is TRBD1 or TRBD2 (5 bases each). The CDR3 has 18 amino acids. In germline, CDR1 is DFQATT, CDR2 SNEGSKA (reference sequence). V shed 3 bases and J shed 3 bases, with 26 bases lying between them. The DNA of the CDR3 is TGCAGTGCTAGTCGCCACGGGACCCGGGTTGGAAGCAAAGAGACCCAGTACTTC. It yields the protein CSASRHGTRVGSKETQYF.

This chain joins TRBV6-5 and TRBJ1-2, with D unresolved. There are 10 residues in the CDR3. Germline CDR1 is MNHEY and CDR2 is SVGAGI. V lost 8 bases and J lost 3, with 4 bases in between. CDR3 in amino acids: CASGHYGYTF. The CDR3 DNA is TGTGCCAGCGGCCACTATGGCTACACCTTC.

J is TRBJ2-2 and V is TRBV28, with a possible D match to TRBD2 (6 bases). This CDR3 comprises 13 residues. Germline CDR1 is MDHEN and CDR2 is SYDVKM. Between the trimmed V and J ends, which lost 10 bases and 5 bases, there was a span of 14 bases. In DNA, the CDR3 is TGTGCCACCCTCTGGGACTTGACCGGGGAGCTGTTTTTT. Translated, it gives CATLWDLTGELFF.

V is TRBV6-5 and J is TRBJ2-7, with a weak D call TRBD1 (5 bases). V shed 6 bases and J shed 1 base, with 16 bases lying between them. This CDR3 spans 15 amino acids. CDR1 is MNHEY and CDR2 is SVGAGI in the germline V gene. The CDR3 sequence is CASSSSGRDSYEQYF. The CDR3 DNA is TGTGCCAGCAGCTCCTCAGGCAGGGATTCCTACGAGCAGTACTTC.

This clone was detected only a few times. The J gene is TRBJ2-3, the V gene TRBV24-1, with 10 bases that match TRBD2. Per germline, CDR1 KGHDR and CDR2 SFDVKD. V lost 4 bases, J lost 6 bases, and 9 bases stayed unmatched. The CDR3 length is 16 residues. The CDR3 coding sequence is TGTGCCACCAGTGACCCTAGCGGGGGTGGCTTGGATACGCAGTATTTT. It encodes CATSDPSGGGLDTQYF.

The V and J genes are TRBV27 and TRBJ2-5; the D is unclear. CDR3 length: 14 residues. Germline V CDR1 and CDR2: MNHEY, SMNVEV (reference sequence). V shed 4 bases and J shed 2 bases, with 11 bases lying between them. The chain's CDR3 is CASSSWGRQETQYF. The CDR3 DNA reads as TGTGCCAGCAGTTCCTGGGGTAGACAAGAGACCCAGTACTTC.

Concerning this clone: The junction differs from germline at one of its ends, possibly a read error. The CDR3 DNA is TGTGCCAGCAGCTTAGGGGATCAAATTCAGGCCCAGCATTTT. Translated, it gives CASSLGDQIQAQHF. The chain carries TRBV7-9 and TRBJ1-5; no clear D. This CDR3 is 14 amino acids long. Looked up from germline, CDR1 is SEHNR and CDR2 is FQNEAQ (reference sequence).

V gene TRBV7-3 combines with J gene TRBJ2-3; either TRBD1 or TRBD2 may supply D (5 bases each). Looked up from germline, CDR1 is SGHTA and CDR2 is FQGTGA. The V gene lost 5 bases and the J gene lost 0 bases, with 6 bases spanning the gap. CDR3 length: 13 residues. In nucleotides, the CDR3 is TGTGCCAGCAGCCGGGACAGCACAGATACGCAGTATTTT. It is translated as CASSRDSTDTQYF.

This chain connects TRBV9 to TRBJ2-1, with D uncertain. Germline V gene lookup returns CDR1 SGDLS and CDR2 YYNGEE. The germline V and J ends were trimmed by 0 bases and 8 bases, with 12 bases remaining between them. This CDR3 is 14 amino acids long. Here the CDR3 reads CASSVGGSTDEQFF. DNA of the CDR3: TGTGCCAGCAGCGTAGGAGGTAGCACCGATGAGCAGTTCTTC.

The gene calls are TRBV19 and TRBJ1-4; D possibly corresponds to TRBD1 (5 bases). V shed 5 bases and J shed 0 bases, with 10 bases lying between them. Germline CDR1 is LNHDA and CDR2 is SQIVND (reference sequence). The CDR3 contains 15 residues. CDR3 loop: CASSLETATNEKLFF. CDR3 DNA: TGTGCCAGTAGTTTGGAGACAGCAACTAATGAAAAACTGTTTTTT.

The chain is built from TRBV19 and TRBJ2-7; 9 nucleotides agree with TRBD1. Germline V gives CDR1 LNHDA, CDR2 SQIVND (reference sequence). J lost 8 bases, V lost 7 bases, and 9 bases had no gene match. This CDR3 contains 13 residues. This CDR3 is CASTDRDRVQQYF. The DNA for the CDR3 is TGTGCCAGTACGGATCGGGACAGGGTTCAGCAGTACTTC.